This T cell receptor (beta chain) was captured by sequencing in a study of naive and memory T cell subsets. The CDR3 sequence is 15 residues long. Trimming removed 0 bases at V and 3 bases at J, with 12 bases between. Looked up from germline, CDR1 is LNHNV and CDR2 is YYDKDF (reference sequence). Both TRBC1 and TRBC2 were covered by a beta constant-region primer of two equimolar oligonucleotides. One entry per CDR3 protein, called by TCRdb with MiXCR from the UMI-ligation and nested PCR reads. The sample includes approximately 140,000 distinct CDR3 sequences, over 15% of them seen just once. This TCR came from a human donor in good health. Sequenced material: naive CD4+ T cells from blood. V and J are TRBV15 and TRBJ2-7; D is possibly TRBD2 (6 bases). The CDR3 coding sequence is TGTGCCACCAGCAGAGATCATAGCGGTGACTACGAGCAGTACTTC. Protein sequence: CATSRDHSGDYEQYF.